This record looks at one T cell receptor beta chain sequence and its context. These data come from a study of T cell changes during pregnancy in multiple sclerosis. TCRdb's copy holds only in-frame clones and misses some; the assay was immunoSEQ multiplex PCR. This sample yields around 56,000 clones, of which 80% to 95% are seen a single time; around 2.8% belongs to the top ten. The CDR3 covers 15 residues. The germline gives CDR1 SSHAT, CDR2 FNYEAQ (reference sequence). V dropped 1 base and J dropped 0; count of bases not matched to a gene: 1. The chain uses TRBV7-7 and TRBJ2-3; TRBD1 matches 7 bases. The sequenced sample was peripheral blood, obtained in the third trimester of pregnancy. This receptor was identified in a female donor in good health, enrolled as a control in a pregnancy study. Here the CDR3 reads CASSLGTGSTDTQYF. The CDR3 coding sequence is TGTGCCAGCAGCTTAGGGACAGGCAGCACAGATACGCAGTATTTT.